This T cell receptor beta chain was profiled in a study of regulatory T cells in long-lasting Graves disease. General study results and limits: Lower TCR diversity characterized persistent Graves' patients relative to newly diagnosed patients.

CDR3-region Arm-PCR and iRepertoire HTBI primers produced the TCR beta libraries. Via MiXCR, TCRdb re-called the multiplex PCR reads, giving one row per CDR3 protein. The sample has roughly 360,000 distinct CDR3 sequences; about 11% are singletons. In this sample, this clonotype turned up many times. The antigen remains undetermined. Time point in this sample: newly diagnosed GD, antithyroid drugs for less than 3 months. PBMC RNA served as the TCR library source. This sample also appeared in a second study, on T cells in Graves' hyperthyroidism and ophthalmopathy.

The material sequenced was peripheral blood mononuclear cells (PBMCs), taken at new diagnosis, from a patient treated with antithyroid drugs. The clonotype was recovered from a young woman with Graves disease.

The CDR3 loop is CAWSRDSNTEAFF. In DNA form, the CDR3 reads TGTGCCTGGAGTAGGGACAGCAACACTGAAGCTTTCTTT. The rearrangement joins TRBV30 to TRBJ1-1; 7 bases map to TRBD1. This CDR3 comprises 13 residues. Looked up from germline, CDR1 is GTSNPN and CDR2 is SVGIG (reference sequence). Trimming took 2 bases from V and 2 from J; bases not matched to a gene: 2.